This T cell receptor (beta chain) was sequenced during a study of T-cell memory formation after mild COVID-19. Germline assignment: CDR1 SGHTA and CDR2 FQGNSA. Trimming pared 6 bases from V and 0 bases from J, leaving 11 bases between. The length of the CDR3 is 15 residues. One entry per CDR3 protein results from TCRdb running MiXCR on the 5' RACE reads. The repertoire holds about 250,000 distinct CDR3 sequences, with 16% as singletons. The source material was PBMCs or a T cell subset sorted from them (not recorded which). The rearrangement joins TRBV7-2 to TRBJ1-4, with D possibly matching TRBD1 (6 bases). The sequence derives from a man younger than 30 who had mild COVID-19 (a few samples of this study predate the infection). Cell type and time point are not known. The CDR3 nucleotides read TGTGCCAGCAGAACTACAGGGACAACTAATGAAAAACTGTTTTTT. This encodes CASRTTGTTNEKLFF.